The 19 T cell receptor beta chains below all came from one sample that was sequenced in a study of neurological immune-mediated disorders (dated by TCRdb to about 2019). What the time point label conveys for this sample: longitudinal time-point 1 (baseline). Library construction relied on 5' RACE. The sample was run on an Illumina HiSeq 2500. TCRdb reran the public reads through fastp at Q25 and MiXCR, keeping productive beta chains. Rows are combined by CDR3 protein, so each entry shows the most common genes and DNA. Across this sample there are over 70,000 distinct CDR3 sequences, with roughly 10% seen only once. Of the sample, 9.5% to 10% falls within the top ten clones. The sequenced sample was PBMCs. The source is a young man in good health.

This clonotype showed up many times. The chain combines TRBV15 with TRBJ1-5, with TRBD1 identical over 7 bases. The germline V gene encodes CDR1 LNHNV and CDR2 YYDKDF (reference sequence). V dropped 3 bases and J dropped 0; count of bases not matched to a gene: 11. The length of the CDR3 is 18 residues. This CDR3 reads CATSSSNRDRFSNQPQHF. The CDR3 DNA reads TGTGCCACCAGCAGTTCCAACAGGGACAGATTTAGCAATCAGCCCCAGCATTTT.

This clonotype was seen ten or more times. The DNA of the CDR3 is TGCAGTGCAGGCAGCTACGAGCAGTACTTC. Its translation: CSAGSYEQYF. The V and J genes are TRBV20-1 and TRBJ2-7; no clear D. Germline values: CDR1 DFQATT, CDR2 SNEGSKA (reference sequence). V was clipped by 6 bases and J by 3 bases, with 6 bases between them. The CDR3 runs to 10 residues.

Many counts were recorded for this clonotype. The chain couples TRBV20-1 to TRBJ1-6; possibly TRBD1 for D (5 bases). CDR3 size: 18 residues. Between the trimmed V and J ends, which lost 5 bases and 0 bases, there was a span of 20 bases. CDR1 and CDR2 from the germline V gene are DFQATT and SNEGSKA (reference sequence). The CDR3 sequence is CSAYARGDLSSYNSPLHF. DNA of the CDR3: TGCAGTGCTTACGCACGGGGGGACTTGAGCTCCTATAATTCACCCCTCCACTTT.

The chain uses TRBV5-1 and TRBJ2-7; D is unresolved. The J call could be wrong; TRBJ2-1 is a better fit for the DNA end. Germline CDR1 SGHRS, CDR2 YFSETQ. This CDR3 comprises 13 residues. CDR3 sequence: CASSPGPSDEQFF. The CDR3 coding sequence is TGCGCCAGCAGCCCCGGGCCGAGCGACGAGCAGTTCTTC.

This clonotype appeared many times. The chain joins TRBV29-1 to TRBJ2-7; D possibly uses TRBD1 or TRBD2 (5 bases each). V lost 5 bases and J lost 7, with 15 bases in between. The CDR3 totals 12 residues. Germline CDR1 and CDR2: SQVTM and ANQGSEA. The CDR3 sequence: CSVSGPLSEQYF. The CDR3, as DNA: TGCAGCGTTTCGGGGCCCCTTAGTGAGCAGTACTTC.

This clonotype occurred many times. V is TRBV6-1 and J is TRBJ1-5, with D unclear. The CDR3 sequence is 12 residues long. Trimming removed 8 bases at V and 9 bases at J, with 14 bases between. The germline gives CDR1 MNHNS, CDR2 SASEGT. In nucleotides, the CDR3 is TGTGCCAGCGGTGGTACTACTTGGCCCCAGCATTTT. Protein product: CASGGTTWPQHF.

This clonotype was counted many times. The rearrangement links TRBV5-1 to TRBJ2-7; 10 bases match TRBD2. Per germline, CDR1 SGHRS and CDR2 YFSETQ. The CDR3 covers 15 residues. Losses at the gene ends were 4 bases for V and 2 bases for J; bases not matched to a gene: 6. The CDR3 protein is CASSGRTSGAYEQYF. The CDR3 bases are TGCGCCAGCAGCGGACGGACTAGCGGAGCCTACGAGCAGTACTTC.

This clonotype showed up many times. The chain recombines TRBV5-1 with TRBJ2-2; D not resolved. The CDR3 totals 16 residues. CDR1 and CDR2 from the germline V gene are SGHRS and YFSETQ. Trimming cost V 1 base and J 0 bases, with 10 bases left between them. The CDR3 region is CASSLSRTTNTGELFF. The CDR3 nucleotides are TGCGCCAGCAGCTTGTCTAGGACGACGAACACCGGGGAGCTGTTTTTT.

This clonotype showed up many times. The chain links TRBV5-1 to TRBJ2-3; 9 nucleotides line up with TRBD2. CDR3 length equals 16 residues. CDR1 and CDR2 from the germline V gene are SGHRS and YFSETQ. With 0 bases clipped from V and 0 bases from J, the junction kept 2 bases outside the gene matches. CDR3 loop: CASSLVLAGSTDTQYF. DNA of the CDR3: TGCGCCAGCAGCTTGGTGCTAGCGGGAAGCACAGATACGCAGTATTTT.

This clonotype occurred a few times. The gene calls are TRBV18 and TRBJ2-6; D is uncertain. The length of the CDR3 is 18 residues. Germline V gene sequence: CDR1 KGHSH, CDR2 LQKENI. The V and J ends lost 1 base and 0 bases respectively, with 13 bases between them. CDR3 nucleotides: TGTGCCAGCTCACCACTTGCCGTTCCGAGCTCTGGGGCCAACGTCCTGACTTTC. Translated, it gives CASSPLAVPSSGANVLTF.

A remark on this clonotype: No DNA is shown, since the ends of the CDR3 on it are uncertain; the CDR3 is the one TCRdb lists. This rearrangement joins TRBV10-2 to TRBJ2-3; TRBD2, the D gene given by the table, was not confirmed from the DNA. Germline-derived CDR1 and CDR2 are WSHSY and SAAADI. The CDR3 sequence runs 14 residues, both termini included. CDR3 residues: CASSVAGGTDTHYF.

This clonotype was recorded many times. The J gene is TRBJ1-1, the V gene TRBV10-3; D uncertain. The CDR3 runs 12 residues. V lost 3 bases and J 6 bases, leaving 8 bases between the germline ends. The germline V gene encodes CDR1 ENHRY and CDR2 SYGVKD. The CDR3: CAISDGAAEAFF. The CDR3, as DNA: TGTGCCATCAGTGATGGAGCTGCTGAAGCTTTCTTT.

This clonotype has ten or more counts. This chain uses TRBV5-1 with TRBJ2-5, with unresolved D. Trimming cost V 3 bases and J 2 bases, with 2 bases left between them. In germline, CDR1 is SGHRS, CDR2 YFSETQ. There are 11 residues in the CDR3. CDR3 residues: CASSYQETQYF. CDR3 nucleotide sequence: TGCGCCAGCAGCTATCAAGAGACCCAGTACTTC. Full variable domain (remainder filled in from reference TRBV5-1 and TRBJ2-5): KAGVTQTPRYLIKTRGQQVTLSCSPISGHRSVSWYQQTPGQGLQFLFEYFSETQRNKGNFPGRFSGRQFSNSRSEMNVSTLELGDSALYLCASSYQETQYFGPGTRLLVL.

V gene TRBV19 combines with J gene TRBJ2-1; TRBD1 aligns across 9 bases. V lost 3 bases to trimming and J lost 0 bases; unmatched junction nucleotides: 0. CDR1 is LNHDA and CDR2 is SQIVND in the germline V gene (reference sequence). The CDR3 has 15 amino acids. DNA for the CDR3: TGTGCCAGTAGTATGACAGGGGGCTCCTACAATGAGCAGTTCTTC. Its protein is CASSMTGGSYNEQFF.

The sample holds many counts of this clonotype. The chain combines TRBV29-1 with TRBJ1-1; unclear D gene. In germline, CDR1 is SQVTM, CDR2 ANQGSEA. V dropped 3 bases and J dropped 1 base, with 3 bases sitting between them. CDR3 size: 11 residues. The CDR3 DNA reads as TGCAGCGTTGATCGGAACACTGAAGCTTTCTTT. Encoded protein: CSVDRNTEAFF.

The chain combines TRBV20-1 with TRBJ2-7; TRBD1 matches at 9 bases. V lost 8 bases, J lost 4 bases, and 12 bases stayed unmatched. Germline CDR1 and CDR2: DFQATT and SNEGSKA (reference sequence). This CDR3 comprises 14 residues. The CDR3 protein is CSTSTTGGGYEQYF. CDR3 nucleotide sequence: TGCAGTACTTCTACTACAGGGGGCGGATACGAGCAGTACTTC.

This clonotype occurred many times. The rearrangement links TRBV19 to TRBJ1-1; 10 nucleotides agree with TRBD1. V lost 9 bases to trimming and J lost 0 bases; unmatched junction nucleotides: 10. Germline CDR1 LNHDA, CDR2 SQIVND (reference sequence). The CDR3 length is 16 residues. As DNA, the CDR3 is TGTGCCAGCCGGGGACAGGGGTCCCCCCTGAACACTGAAGCTTTCTTT. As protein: CASRGQGSPLNTEAFF.

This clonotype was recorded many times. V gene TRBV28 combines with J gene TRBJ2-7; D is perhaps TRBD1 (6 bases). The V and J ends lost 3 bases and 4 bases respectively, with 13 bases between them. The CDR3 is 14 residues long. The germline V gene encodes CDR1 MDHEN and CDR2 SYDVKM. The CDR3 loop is CASSFSTGSYEQYF. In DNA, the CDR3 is TGTGCCAGCAGTTTTAGTACAGGGAGTTACGAGCAGTACTTC.

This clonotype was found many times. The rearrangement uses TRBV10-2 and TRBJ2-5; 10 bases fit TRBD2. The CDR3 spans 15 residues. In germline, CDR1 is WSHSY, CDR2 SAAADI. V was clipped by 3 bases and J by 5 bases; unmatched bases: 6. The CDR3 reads CASSESSGSGETQYF. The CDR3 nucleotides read TGCGCCAGCAGTGAATCTAGCGGGAGTGGGGAGACCCAGTACTTC.